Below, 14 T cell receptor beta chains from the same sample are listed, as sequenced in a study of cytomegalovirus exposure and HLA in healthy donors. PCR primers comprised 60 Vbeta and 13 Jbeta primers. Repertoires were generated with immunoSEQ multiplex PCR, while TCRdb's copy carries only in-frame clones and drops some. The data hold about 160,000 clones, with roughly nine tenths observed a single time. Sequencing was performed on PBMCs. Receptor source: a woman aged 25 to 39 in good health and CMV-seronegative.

The CDR3 loop reads CASSGPTGGADTQYF. The CDR3 DNA follows: TGCGCCAGCAGCGGACCGACAGGAGGTGCAGATACGCAGTATTTT. The chain recombines TRBV5-1 with TRBJ2-3; TRBD1 might be the D (6 bases). V was pared by 4 bases and J by 4 bases, with 16 bases between. The CDR3 has 15 residues. Germline values: CDR1 SGHRS, CDR2 YFSETQ. Looking up the rest from reference TRBV5-1 and TRBJ2-3 gives the full variable domain: KAGVTQTPRYLIKTRGQQVTLSCSPISGHRSVSWYQQTPGQGLQFLFEYFSETQRNKGNFPGRFSGRQFSNSRSEMNVSTLELGDSALYLCASSGPTGGADTQYFGPGTRLTVL.

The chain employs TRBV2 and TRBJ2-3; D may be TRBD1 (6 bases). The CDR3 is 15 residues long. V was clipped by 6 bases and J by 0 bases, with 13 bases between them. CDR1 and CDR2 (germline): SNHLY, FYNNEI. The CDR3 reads CASRSTGTSTDTQYF. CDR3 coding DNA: TGTGCCAGCAGGTCGACAGGAACTAGCACAGATACGCAGTATTTT.

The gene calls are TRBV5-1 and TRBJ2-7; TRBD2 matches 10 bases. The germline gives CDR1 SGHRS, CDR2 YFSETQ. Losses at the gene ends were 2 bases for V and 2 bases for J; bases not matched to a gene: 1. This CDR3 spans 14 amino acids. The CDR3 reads CASSLAGGPYEQYF. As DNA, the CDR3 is TGCGCCAGCAGCTTAGCGGGAGGGCCCTACGAGCAGTACTTC.

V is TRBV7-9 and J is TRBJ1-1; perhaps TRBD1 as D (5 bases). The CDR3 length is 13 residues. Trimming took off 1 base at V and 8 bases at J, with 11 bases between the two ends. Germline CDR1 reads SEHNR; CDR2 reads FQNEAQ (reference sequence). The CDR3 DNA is TGTGCCAGCAGCTTAGGGGGCGCCTACGAAGCTTTCTTT. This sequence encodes CASSLGGAYEAFF. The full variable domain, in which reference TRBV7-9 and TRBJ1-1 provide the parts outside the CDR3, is DTGVSQNPRHKITKRGQNVTFRCDPISEHNRLYWYRQTLGQGPEFLTYFQNEAQLEKSRLLSDRFSAERPKGSFSTLEIQRTEQGDSAMYLCASSLGGAYEAFFGQGTRLTVV.

CDR3 loop: CASSPSGGRGETQYF. CDR3 nucleotide sequence: TGTGCCAGCAGCCCTAGCGGGGGGCGGGGAGAGACCCAGTACTTC. The J gene is TRBJ2-5, the V gene TRBV7-7, with 11 bases fitting TRBD2. The germline gives CDR1 SSHAT, CDR2 FNYEAQ (reference sequence). This CDR3 comprises 15 residues. V shed 5 bases, J shed 4 bases, and the junction held 6 bases outside the gene matches.

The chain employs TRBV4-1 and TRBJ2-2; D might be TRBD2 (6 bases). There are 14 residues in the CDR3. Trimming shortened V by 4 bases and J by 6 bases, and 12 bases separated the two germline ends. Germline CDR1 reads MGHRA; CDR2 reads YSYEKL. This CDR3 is CASSLPGGSGELFF. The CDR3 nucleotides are TGCGCCAGCAGCCTACCTGGAGGGTCCGGGGAGCTGTTTTTT.

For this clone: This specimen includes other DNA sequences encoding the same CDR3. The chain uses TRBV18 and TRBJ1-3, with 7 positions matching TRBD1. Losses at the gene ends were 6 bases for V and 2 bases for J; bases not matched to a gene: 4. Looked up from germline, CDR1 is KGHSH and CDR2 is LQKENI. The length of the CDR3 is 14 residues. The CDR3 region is CASSTGTAGNTIYF. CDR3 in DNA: TGTGCCAGCTCGACGGGGACAGCTGGAAACACCATATATTTT.

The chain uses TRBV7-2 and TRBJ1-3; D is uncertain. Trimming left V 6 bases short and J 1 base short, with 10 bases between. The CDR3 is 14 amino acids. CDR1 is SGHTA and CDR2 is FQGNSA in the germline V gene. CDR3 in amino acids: CASSLDPSGNTIYF. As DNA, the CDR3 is TGTGCCAGCAGTCTAGACCCTTCTGGAAACACCATATATTTT.

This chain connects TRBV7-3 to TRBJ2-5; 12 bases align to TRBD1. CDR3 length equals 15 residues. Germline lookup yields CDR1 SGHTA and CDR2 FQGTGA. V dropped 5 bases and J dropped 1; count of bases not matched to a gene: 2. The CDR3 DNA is TGTGCCAGCAGCCCGGGACAGGGGGCCCAAGAGACCCAGTACTTC. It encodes CASSPGQGAQETQYF.

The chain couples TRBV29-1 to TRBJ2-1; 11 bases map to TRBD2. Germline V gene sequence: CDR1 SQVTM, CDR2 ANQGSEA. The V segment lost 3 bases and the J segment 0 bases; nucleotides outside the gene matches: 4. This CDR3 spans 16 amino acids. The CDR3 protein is CSVEGLAERSYNEQFF. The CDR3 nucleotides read TGCAGCGTTGAGGGACTAGCGGAGCGCTCCTACAATGAGCAGTTCTTC.

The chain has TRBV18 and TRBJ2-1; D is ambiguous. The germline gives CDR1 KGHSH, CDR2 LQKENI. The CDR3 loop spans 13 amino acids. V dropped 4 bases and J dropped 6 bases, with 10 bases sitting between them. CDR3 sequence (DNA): TGTGCCAGCTCACTGCCGTCGGGCAATGAGCAGTTCTTC. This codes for CASSLPSGNEQFF. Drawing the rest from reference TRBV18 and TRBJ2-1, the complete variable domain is NAGVMQNPRHLVRRRGQEARLRCSPMKGHSHVYWYRQLPEEGLKFMVYLQKENIIDESGMPKERFSAEFPKEGPSILRIQQVVRGDSAAYFCASSLPSGNEQFFGPGTRLTVL.

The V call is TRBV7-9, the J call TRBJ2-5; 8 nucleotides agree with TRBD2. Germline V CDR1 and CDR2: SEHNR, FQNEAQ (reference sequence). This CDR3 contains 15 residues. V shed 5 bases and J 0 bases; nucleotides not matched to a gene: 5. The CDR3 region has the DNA TGTGCCAGCAGCCGTGTAGCGGGAAACCAAGAGACCCAGTACTTC. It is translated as CASSRVAGNQETQYF.

The CDR3 sequence: CASSVRGQPTSGNTIYF. CDR3 in DNA: TGTGCCAGCAGCGTCCGTGGACAGCCAACATCTGGAAACACCATATATTTT. The rearrangement uses TRBV7-8 and TRBJ1-3, with a weak D call TRBD1 (6 bases). Between the trimmed V and J ends, which lost 5 bases and 1 base, there was a span of 18 bases. The CDR3 extends over 17 amino acids. Germline CDR1 reads SGHVS; CDR2 reads FQNEAQ.

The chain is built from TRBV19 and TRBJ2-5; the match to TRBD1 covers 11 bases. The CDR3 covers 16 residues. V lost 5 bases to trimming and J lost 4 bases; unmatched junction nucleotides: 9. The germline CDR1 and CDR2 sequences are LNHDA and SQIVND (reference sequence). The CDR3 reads CASSPLGTGGIETQYF. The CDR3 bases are TGTGCCAGTAGTCCACTTGGGACAGGGGGTATAGAGACCCAGTACTTC.